This note documents a single T cell receptor beta chain sequence. Its antigen is undetermined. This specimen comes from a study of shared clonotypes between healthy human individuals. Whole-study context: Three plates were used per donor for CD4 naive, three for CD4 memory, two for CD8 naive and one for CD8 memory.

The study's findings and limits: Some clonotypes were shared by all four sorted-subset donors, while others were not shared. The non-shared ones had lower generation probabilities than the shared ones.

From germline, CDR1 is MNHNS and CDR2 SASEGT. CDR3 length equals 19 residues. V shed 2 bases and J shed 0 bases, with 20 bases lying between them. Each PCR replicate from the sorted subsets contained around 0.2 ug DNA, which is around 30,000 T cell genomes. Sequenced by immunoSEQ multiplex PCR; TCRdb stores in-frame clones only, minus some. The profile shows approximately 1.1 million clones, around 82% of them singletons. The study separated CD4+ cells into CD45RA+ naive and CD45RA-negative memory subsets. The TCR was taken from a man aged 18 to 29 in good health. Some clones in this sample may be carry-over from other donors' samples. The source material was memory CD4+ T cells from PBMCs. The sample's subset: CD45RA-negative fraction. The chain joins TRBV6-1 to TRBJ2-1; D might be TRBD1 or TRBD2, each matching 5 bases. CDR3 sequence (DNA): TGTGCCAGCAGTGAACTCCAGGGCGGGTGGGGCAGCTCCTACAATGAGCAGTTCTTC. It specifies CASSELQGGWGSSYNEQFF.